Listed below are T cell receptor beta chains from one sample, sequenced in a study of prognosis after radiotherapy for stage I lung cancer. TCRdb reprocessed the multiplex PCR reads via MiXCR and lists one record per CDR3 protein. The sample has about 21,000 distinct CDR3 sequences; roughly 45% are singletons. The input for sequencing was PBMCs, taken before or after stereotactic body radiation therapy (not recorded which). The origin of the receptors is a donor older than 45 with non-small cell lung cancer. Both conserved end residues are part of each CDR3.

J gene	V gene	CDR3 length	CDR3 protein
TRBJ1-6	TRBV10-3	12	CAISGGSSPLHF
TRBJ1-5	TRBV12-3/TRBV12-4	16	CASSVQGAGAGQPQHF
TRBJ2-1	TRBV27	15	CASSLTSGSYNEQFF
TRBJ2-7	TRBV7-2	16	CASSLGGLAGGYEQYF
TRBJ1-4	TRBV7-6	18	CASSLAPTGPTTNEKLFF
TRBJ1-4	TRBV5-5	15	CASRGRRDPSEKLFF
TRBJ2-2	TRBV6-9	16	CASTLRPSGNTGELFF
TRBJ2-1	TRBV24-1	13	CATSDGGQLKQFF
TRBJ2-1	TRBV6-5	16	CASSYPRGGSDNEQFF
TRBJ2-7	TRBV27	16	CASSRSGTGFSYEQYF
TRBJ2-3	TRBV4-1	13	CASSQESYDTQYF
TRBJ1-6	TRBV20-1	15	CSARVSGDYNSPLHF
TRBJ2-3	TRBV11-3	11	CASSLRNTQYF
NA	TRBV18	14	CASSAGGQGQPQYF
TRBJ2-3	TRBV11-3	14	CASSLAEGGGTQYF
TRBJ2-1	TRBV27	14	CASSRTDINNEQFF
TRBJ1-6	TRBV6-5	17	CASSYSGQRSYNSPLQF
TRBJ1-5	TRBV27	16	CASSSGQWVDNQPQHF
TRBJ2-3	TRBV6-1	12	CASTDPTDTQYF
TRBJ2-5	TRBV13	16	CASSFSGQGMGETQYF
TRBJ1-4	TRBV20-1	11	CSARDNEKLFF
TRBJ2-1	TRBV27	13	CASWGTSVDEQFF
TRBJ2-7	TRBV5-6	16	CASSFGGLAGVDEQYF
TRBJ2-7	TRBV11-2	14	CASSFQRGPYEQYF
TRBJ2-7	TRBV29-1	14	CSVSGAGNTYEQYF
TRBJ2-7	TRBV28	14	CASSLRTGVYEQYF
TRBJ2-3	TRBV30	14	CAWRLWGGTDTQYF
TRBJ2-7	TRBV20-1	14	CSARKREKAYEKYF
TRBJ1-4	TRBV28	16	CASRTQGVGANEKLFF
TRBJ2-7	TRBV27	14	CASSSWVSSYEQYF
TRBJ2-3	TRBV7-2	15	CASSSMTSGRGWQYF
TRBJ2-2	TRBV6-2/TRBV6-3	15	CTSRARRMDTGELFF
TRBJ2-1	TRBV7-9	14	CASSTRLAGGLLVF
TRBJ1-6	TRBV10-1	13	CASSRGVDSPLHF
TRBJ1-5	TRBV12-3/TRBV12-4	15	CASSLAGQKNQPQHF
TRBJ2-2	TRBV20-1	13	CSAAETATGELFF
TRBJ2-1	TRBV9	14	CASSVDEGGNEQFF
TRBJ1-2	TRBV6-1	15	CASSLGQGQLEGYTF
TRBJ1-6	TRBV11-3	16	CASSARQGSYNSPLHF
TRBJ1-6	TRBV11-2	15	CASNPLQGKGSPLHF
TRBJ2-3	TRBV13	16	CASSLGTSGRLDTQYF
TRBJ2-1	TRBV4-3	17	CASSMFPGGTENNEQFF
TRBJ1-2	TRBV5-1	13	CASSTEIGYGYTF
TRBJ2-7	TRBV24-1	13	CAPRREVGDEQYF
TRBJ2-7	TRBV4-1	18	CASSQGPARGTVNYEQYF
TRBJ1-5	TRBV28	16	CASSTPGTGWDQPQHF
TRBJ1-5	TRBV20-1	14	CSANGQGVNQPQHF
TRBJ2-3	TRBV4-1	16	CASSQEAIAATDTQYF
TRBJ2-7	TRBV12-3/TRBV12-4	14	CASSIGTRAYEQYF
TRBJ2-7	TRBV9	14	CASSAAGITYEQYF
TRBJ2-7	TRBV27	15	CAISLRPGTVDDQYF
TRBJ2-2	TRBV5-1	17	CASSTGLAGRQGGELFF
TRBJ1-5	TRBV20-1	16	CSAKFLRGRFNQPQHF